This T cell receptor (beta chain) originates from a study of blood T cell repertoires in COVID-19. Study information: Researchers got acute and convalescent COVID-19 samples from the United States, Italy and Spain. T cells, B-cell-depleted T cells, or PBMCs supplied cDNA or gDNA.

Using immunoSEQ multiplex PCR, the repertoire was profiled, and TCRdb retains in-frame clones only, with some absent. The repertoire holds approximately 250,000 clones, with 85% as singletons. The CDR3 has 14 residues. The germline V and J ends were trimmed by 5 bases and 4 bases, with 11 bases remaining between them. Germline CDR1 reads LGHDT; CDR2 reads YNNKEL (reference sequence). This clone was recorded only once. V gene TRBV3-1 (or the pseudogene TRBV3-2) combines with J gene TRBJ2-2, with D maybe TRBD1 (6 bases). The sequence derives from a woman aged 55 to 70 with active or convalescent COVID-19. The sequenced sample was peripheral blood. The CDR3 sequence is CASSVQGGTGELFF. As DNA, the CDR3 is TGTGCCAGCAGCGTACAGGGTGGCACCGGGGAGCTGTTTTTT.